A single count supports the clone carrying this TCR beta chain. No antigen is known for it. CDR1 and CDR2 (germline): SGHAT, FQNNGV. This CDR3 spans 15 amino acids. Trimming removed 3 bases from V and 5 bases from J; junction bases left unmatched: 4. A second about 6 to 12 cycle PCR used barcoded and J-beta primers. Via MiXCR, TCRdb re-called the 5' RACE reads, giving one row per CDR3 protein. The table has 1,300,000 or so distinct CDR3 sequences, 55% to 75% seen once. The sample comes from a study of blood T cells in healthy people across ages. Study-level results: Researchers report that TCR beta diversity correlated strongly with naive T cell percentage.

Per-sample yields of isolated PBMCs were at least 6.5 million. The material sequenced was blood. This chain uses TRBV11-2 with TRBJ2-2, with TRBD1 identical over 9 bases. The TCR was taken from a young man in good health. CDR3 nucleotide sequence: TGTGCCAGCAGCTTGACAGGGGGGACGACCGGGGAGCTGTTTTTT. Its protein product is CASSLTGGTTGELFF.